This T cell receptor (beta chain) originates from a study of T cells expressing NK-cell markers (dated by TCRdb to the early 2020s). Notes on the research overall: TCR beta-chain repertoires were profiled in sorted CD3+CD56+NKG2C+, CD3+CD56+NKG2C- and CD3+CD56-NKG2C+ T-cell subsets from eight donors. Of the eight sequenced donors, seven were found to be HCMV-seropositive and one was found to be HCMV-seronegative. Randomly selected healthy volunteers, three men and five women, were used as the eight sequenced donors. The libraries were sequenced on Illumina HiSeq 2000/2500, MiSeq or NextSeq, producing 2 x 150 bp reads. Broader findings and caveats from the paper: In more than five donors, the dominant CD3+CD56+NKG2C+ clonotypes were found to rank among the top 10 CD8+ clonotypes and to make up about 1.0-7.0% of CD8+ T cells. Whether the expanded NKG2C-expressing T cell clones were specific for HCMV antigens remained unclear. Those dominant clonotypes were again the most abundant among CD3+CD56-NKG2C+ cells in a few donors, at roughly 25-65%.

A commercial ELISA kit detecting HCMV-specific IgG in serum was used to determine HCMV serostatus. Ficoll density gradient centrifugation was used to isolate peripheral blood mononuclear cells from blood. Sequencing was performed on an Illumina HiSeq 2000. 5'RACE template switching, by which a universal primer site and unique molecular identifiers were added, was used to make TCR beta cDNA libraries. cDNA synthesis was primed from the TCR beta constant segment and was followed by two successive PCR amplification steps. Concerning the study's data processing: MIGEC handled demultiplexing of the reads and grouping by UMI, while MiTCR was used to assemble and quantify clonotypes. To remove erroneous sequences, TCR cDNA sequences were retained only when supported by two or more reads. Downstream repertoire analysis used the tcR package, and clonotypes were matched across fractions by CDR3 nucleotide sequence plus V segment. Antigen specificity was annotated against VDJdb with VDJmatch, allowing one amino acid substitution in CDR3. With the reads reprocessed by TCRdb, a single entry stands for each CDR3 protein sequence and no DNA is reported. The V and J calls shown here were made by TCRdb, not taken from the authors' results. This sample's table lists approximately 550,000 distinct CDR3 sequences. Clones ranked in the top ten supply roughly 3.4% of the sample.

To note about this clonotype: What antigen it recognizes has not been identified.

CDR1 and CDR2 are read off the germline V gene (reference sequence) as SEHNR and FQNEAQ. The CDR3 covers 13 residues, taking in both the cysteine and the phenylalanine. No DNA accompanies this entry. The sequencing input was blood T cells: a sorted CD56 or NKG2C T cell subset, CD4+ or CD8+ T cells, or bulk PBMC T cells (not recorded which). This sequence was found in a man in his late teens or twenties in good health. Donor details come from another sample of the same person, matched by shared clones. The chain is encoded by TRBV7-9 joined to TRBJ2-1. CDR3 protein: CASRLAGMNEQFF.